One sample yielded the 7 T cell receptor beta chains listed below, sequenced in a study of cytomegalovirus exposure and HLA in healthy donors. 60 Vbeta and 13 Jbeta primers were used in PCR. Produced via immunoSEQ multiplex PCR; TCRdb's table is partial and in-frame only. Here the sample spans about 170,000 clones, more than 80% being singletons. Material: PBMCs. The receptors come from a woman aged 18-29 years in good health and CMV-seronegative.

In regard to this clone: Germline is not matched at one junction end, which may reflect a read error. This sequence joins TRBV7-7 and TRBJ2-7; TRBD2 is a possible D gene (6 bases). CDR3 size: 13 residues. Germline loops: CDR1 SSHAT, CDR2 FNYEAQ (reference sequence). This chain's CDR3 is CASSEREDYEQYF. DNA for the CDR3: TGTGCTAGCAGCGAAAGGGAGGACTACGAGCAGTACTTC.

This chain connects TRBV19 to TRBJ2-2, with 7 bases aligning to TRBD1. The V segment lost 5 bases and the J segment 7 bases; nucleotides outside the gene matches: 4. This CDR3 contains 13 residues. The germline CDR1 and CDR2 sequences are LNHDA and SQIVND (reference sequence). The CDR3 loop is CASSRQGIGELFF. As DNA, the CDR3 is TGTGCCAGTAGTCGACAGGGAATCGGGGAGCTGTTTTTT. Filled out from reference TRBV19 and TRBJ2-2, the complete variable domain reads DGGITQSPKYLFRKEGQNVTLSCEQNLNHDAMYWYRQDPGQGLRLIYYSQIVNDFQKGDIAEGYSVSREKKESFPLTVTSAQKNPTAFYLCASSRQGIGELFFGEGSRLTVL.

The chain employs TRBV27 and TRBJ2-7; D not resolved. V dropped 5 bases and J dropped 7 bases, with 15 bases sitting between them. Germline-derived CDR1 and CDR2 are MNHEY and SMNVEV (reference sequence). This CDR3 contains 13 residues. This CDR3 is CASSPVPGWEQYF. DNA for the CDR3: TGTGCCAGCAGTCCCGTCCCGGGTTGGGAGCAGTACTTC.

This clone has just a few counts. The rearrangement joins TRBV5-1 to TRBJ2-5; tentatively, D is TRBD1 (6 bases). The J call may be mistaken, given a closer DNA end match to TRBJ2-7. CDR3 size: 15 residues. Germline V gene lookup returns CDR1 SGHRS and CDR2 YFSETQ. CDR3 sequence reads: CASSLTGIKLYEQYF. Here the CDR3 DNA reads TGCGCCAGCAGCCTTACAGGGATCAAACTCTACGAGCAGTACTTC.

This clone was detected only a few times. J is TRBJ2-6 and V is TRBV7-7; D might be TRBD1 (6 bases). Germline V gives CDR1 SSHAT, CDR2 FNYEAQ (reference sequence). CDR3 length: 13 residues. CDR3 residues: CALQGPGANVLTF. The CDR3 DNA follows: TGTGCTCTACAGGGTCCTGGGGCCAACGTCCTGACTTTC.

The V gene is TRBV11-3, the J gene TRBJ2-5; no reliable D call. The CDR3 is 12 residues long. Trimming cost V 5 bases and J 4 bases, with 8 bases left between them. Germline V gene data show CDR1 as SGHNT and CDR2 as YENEEA. CDR3 sequence (DNA): TGTGCCAGCAGCAACTCGCGAGAGACCCAGTACTTC. Amino acid sequence: CASSNSRETQYF.

V and J are TRBV2 and TRBJ2-2; TRBD2 is a possible D gene (5 bases). The V gene's germline CDR1 is SNHLY and CDR2 FYNNEI. The CDR3 is 15 amino acids. V was clipped by 5 bases and J by 2 bases, with 12 bases between them. In DNA form, the CDR3 reads TGTGCCAGCAGTCAAAGCGGAGACAACACCGGGGAGCTGTTTTTT. Translating gives CASSQSGDNTGELFF.